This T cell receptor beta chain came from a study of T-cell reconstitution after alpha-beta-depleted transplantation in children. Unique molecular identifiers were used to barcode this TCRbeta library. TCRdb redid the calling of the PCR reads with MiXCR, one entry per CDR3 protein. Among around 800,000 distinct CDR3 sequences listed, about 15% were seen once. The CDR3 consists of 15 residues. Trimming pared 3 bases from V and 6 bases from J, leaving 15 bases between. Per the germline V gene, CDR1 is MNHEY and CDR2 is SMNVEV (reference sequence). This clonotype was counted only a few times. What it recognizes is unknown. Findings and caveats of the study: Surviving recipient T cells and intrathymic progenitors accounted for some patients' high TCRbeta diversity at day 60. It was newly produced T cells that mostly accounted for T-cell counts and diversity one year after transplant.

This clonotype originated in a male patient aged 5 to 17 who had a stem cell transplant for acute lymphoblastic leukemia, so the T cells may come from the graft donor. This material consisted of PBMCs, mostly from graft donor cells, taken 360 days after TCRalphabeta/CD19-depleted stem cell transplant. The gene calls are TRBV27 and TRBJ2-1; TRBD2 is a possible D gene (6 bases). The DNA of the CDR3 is TGTGCCAGCAGTTTCTGGGGACTCCTTGGCAATGAGCAGTTCTTC. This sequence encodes CASSFWGLLGNEQFF.